The clone carrying this T cell receptor (beta chain) was picked up a small number of times. The antigen is not known. A clone one base away is much larger, so this may be a read error. The data were taken from a study of tumor and adjacent non-tumor tissue in lung cancer. The wider study: There were about 12 adenocarcinoma, 2 squamous cell carcinoma and 1 small cell lung cancer cases. Aged about 31 to 80 years, patients included roughly ten men and five or six women with stage I to III disease. Regarding the study as a whole: Patients with more diverse tumor TCRs had worse survival. In normal lung, the top 100 clones were significantly more dominant than in tumor.

The CDR3 length is 14 residues. Germline CDR1 and CDR2: SGHAT and FQNNGV. RNA was extracted from bulk tissue without any cell sorting. The library came from three nested PCR rounds adapted from ARM-PCR protocols. One entry per CDR3 protein results from TCRdb running MiXCR on the multiplex PCR reads. This repertoire shows around 140,000 distinct CDR3 sequences, around 65% found once; its top ten account for about 20%. This clonotype was obtained from a man aged 55-75 years with small cell lung cancer. The sample consisted of lung tumor tissue. V gene TRBV11-2 combines with J gene TRBJ1-1; unclear D gene. Here the CDR3 DNA reads TGTGCCAGCAGCCTAAAAGGAGAGGTCACTGAAACTTTCTTT. Translation gives CASSLKGEVTETFF.